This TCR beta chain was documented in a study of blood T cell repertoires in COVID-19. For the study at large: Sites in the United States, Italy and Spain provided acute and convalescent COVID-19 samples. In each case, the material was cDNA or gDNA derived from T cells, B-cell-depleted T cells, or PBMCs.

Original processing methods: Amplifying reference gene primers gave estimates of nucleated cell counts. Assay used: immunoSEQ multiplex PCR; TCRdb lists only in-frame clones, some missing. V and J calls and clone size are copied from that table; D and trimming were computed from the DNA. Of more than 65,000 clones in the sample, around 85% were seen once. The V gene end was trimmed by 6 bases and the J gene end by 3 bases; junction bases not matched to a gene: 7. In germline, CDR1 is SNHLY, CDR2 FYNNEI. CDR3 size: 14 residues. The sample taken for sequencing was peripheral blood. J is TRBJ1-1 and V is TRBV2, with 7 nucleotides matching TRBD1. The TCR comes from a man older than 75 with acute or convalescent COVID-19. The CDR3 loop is CASSLQGRDTEAFF. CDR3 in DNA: TGTGCCAGCAGCCTACAGGGGCGGGACACTGAAGCTTTCTTT.